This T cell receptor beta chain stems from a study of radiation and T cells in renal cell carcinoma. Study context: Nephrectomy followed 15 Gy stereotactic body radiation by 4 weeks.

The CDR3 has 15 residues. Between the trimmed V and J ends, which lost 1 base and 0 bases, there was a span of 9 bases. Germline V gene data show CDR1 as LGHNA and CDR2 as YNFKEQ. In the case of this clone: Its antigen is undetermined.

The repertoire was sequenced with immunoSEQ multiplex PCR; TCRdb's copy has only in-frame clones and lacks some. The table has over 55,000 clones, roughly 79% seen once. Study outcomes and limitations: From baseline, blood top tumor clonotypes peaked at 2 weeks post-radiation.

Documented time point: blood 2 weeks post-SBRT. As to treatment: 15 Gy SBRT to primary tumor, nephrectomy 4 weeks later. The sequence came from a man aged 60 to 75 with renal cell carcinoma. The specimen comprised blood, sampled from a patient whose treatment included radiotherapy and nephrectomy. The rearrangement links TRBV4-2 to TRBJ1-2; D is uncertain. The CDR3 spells CASSQGPGTNYGYTF. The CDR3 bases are TGTGCCAGCAGCCAAGGGCCCGGGACTAACTATGGCTACACCTTC.